This TCR beta chain was sequenced for a study of T cells in women clearing cervical HPV infection. The assay was immunoSEQ multiplex PCR, and TCRdb's table has in-frame clones only and misses some. Its clone listing holds 40,000 to 60,000 clones. Sample: blood buffy coat. This TCR came from a woman between 18 and 75 years old with a cervical HPV16 infection that either progressed to CIN3+ or cleared (not recorded which).

The sequenced part of the CDR3 DNA is TGTGCCAGCAATATTAAAAATCAGGCTACCTACGAG. Its translation is CASNIKNQATYE. Given in full, the CDR3 is CASNIKNQATYEQYF. This chain links TRBV2 with TRBJ2-7; D gene uncertain. The sequenced fragment ends 3 residues before the CDR3 boundary, so the rest is inferred from the germline J gene. Per the germline V gene, CDR1 is SNHLY and CDR2 is FYNNEI. Between the trimmed V and J ends, which lost 7 bases and 2 bases, there was a span of 18 bases. The CDR3 has 15 residues.